The T cell receptor beta chain under discussion was sequenced for a study of cytomegalovirus exposure and HLA in healthy donors. Turning to the study itself: As an earlier analysis found, around 170 million T cells yielded about 120 million unique TCR beta sequences. General study findings and limits: A later analysis by the authors found several of the most significant clusters apparently linked to common viral pathogens.

Donors counted as nominally healthy when sampled, yet unrecorded immune exposures were likely. Trimming pared 2 bases from V and 4 bases from J, leaving 7 bases between. The CDR3 runs 13 residues. In germline, CDR1 is MNHEY, CDR2 SMNVEV (reference sequence). The PCR was carried out with 60 Vbeta primers and 13 Jbeta primers. Only in-frame clones appear in the TCRdb table, and some are missing; sequencing was by immunoSEQ multiplex PCR. The sample consists of about 130,000 clones, 65% to 85% of them appearing once. In the case of this clone: Antigen specificity is unknown.

The clonotype comes from a man between 18 and 35 years old in good health and CMV-seropositive. The sample comprised PBMCs. The J gene is TRBJ2-3, the V gene TRBV27; a possible D gene is TRBD1 (5 bases). The CDR3: CASSLRGSDTQYF. The CDR3 nucleotides are TGTGCCAGCAGTTTAAGGGGTTCAGATACGCAGTATTTT.